The T cell receptor (beta chain) described here comes from a study of cytomegalovirus exposure and HLA in healthy donors. This clone has just a few counts. Its target is not known. Study-level points and caveats: Near-uniform donor sequencing depth was presumed by presence/absence analyses.

The PCR contained 60 Vbeta and 13 Jbeta primers. Authors' data handling: Unique TCR beta chains totaled approximately 83 million in a later count, with roughly 11 million of them shared. Data came from immunoSEQ multiplex PCR; TCRdb stores just in-frame clones and leaves some out. The V and J calls and clone size were taken over from that table, and D and trimming were inferred from the DNA. The table records roughly 100,000 clones, approximately 80% of them present only once. CDR3 length: 14 amino acids. The V gene's germline CDR1 is MNHEY and CDR2 SVGAGI. Between the trimmed V and J ends, which lost 6 bases and 5 bases, there was a span of 16 bases.

The TCR comes from a man younger than 45 in good health and CMV-seropositive. Sequencing was performed on PBMCs. The gene calls are TRBV6-5 and TRBJ1-2; possible D gene TRBD1, 6 bases. CDR3 nucleotides: TGTGCCAGCAGGGGGGCTGGACAGAAGTATGGCTACACCTTC. It is translated as CASRGAGQKYGYTF.